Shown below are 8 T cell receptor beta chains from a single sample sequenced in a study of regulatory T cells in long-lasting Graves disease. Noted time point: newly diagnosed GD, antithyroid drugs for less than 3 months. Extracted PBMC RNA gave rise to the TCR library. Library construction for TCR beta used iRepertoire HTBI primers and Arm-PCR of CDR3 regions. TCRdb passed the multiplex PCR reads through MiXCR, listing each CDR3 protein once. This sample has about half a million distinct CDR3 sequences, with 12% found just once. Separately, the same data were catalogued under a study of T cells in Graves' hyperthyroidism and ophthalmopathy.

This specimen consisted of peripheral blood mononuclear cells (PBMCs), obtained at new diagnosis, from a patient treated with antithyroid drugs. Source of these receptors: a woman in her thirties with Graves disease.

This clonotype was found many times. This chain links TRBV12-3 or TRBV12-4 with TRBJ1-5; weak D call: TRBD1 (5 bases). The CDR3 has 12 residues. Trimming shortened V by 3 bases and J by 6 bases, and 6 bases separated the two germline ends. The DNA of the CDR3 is TGTGCCAGCAGTTTCGGGGCTCAGCCCCAGCATTTT. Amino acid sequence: CASSFGAQPQHF.

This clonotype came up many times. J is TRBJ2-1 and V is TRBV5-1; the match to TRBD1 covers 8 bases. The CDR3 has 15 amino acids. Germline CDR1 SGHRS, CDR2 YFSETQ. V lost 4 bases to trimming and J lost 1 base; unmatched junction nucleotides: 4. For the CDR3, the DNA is TGCGCCAGCAGCCCGACAGGGGCTTCCTACAATGAGCAGTTCTTC. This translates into CASSPTGASYNEQFF.

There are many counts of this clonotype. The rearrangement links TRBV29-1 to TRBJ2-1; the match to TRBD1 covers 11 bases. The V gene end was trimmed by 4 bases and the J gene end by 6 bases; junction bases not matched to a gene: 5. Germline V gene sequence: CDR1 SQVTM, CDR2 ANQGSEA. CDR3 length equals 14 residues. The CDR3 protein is CSVVAGTGGNEQFF. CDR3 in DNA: TGCAGCGTTGTTGCTGGGACAGGGGGCAATGAGCAGTTCTTC.

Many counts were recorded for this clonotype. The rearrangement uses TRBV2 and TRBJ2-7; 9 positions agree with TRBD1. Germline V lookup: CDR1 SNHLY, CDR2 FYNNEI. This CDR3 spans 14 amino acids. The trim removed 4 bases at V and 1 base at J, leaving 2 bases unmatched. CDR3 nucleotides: TGTGCCAGCAGTGCAGACAGGGGGTCCTACGAGCAGTACTTC. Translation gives CASSADRGSYEQYF.

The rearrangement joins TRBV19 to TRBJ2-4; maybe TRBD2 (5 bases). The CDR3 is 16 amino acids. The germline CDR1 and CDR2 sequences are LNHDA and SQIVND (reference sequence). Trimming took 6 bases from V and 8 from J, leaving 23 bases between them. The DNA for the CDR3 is TGTGCCAGTAGACTAACATCCGGGAAACGGTTTTACATTCAGTACTTC. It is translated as CASRLTSGKRFYIQYF.

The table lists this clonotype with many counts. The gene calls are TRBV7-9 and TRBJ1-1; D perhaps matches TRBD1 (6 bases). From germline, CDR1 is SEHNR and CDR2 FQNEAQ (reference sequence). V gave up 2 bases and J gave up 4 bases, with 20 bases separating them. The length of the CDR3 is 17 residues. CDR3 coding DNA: TGTGCCAGCAGCTTAAAGGGGAGCAGGGGCGCTTTCACTGAAGCTTTCTTT. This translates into CASSLKGSRGAFTEAFF.

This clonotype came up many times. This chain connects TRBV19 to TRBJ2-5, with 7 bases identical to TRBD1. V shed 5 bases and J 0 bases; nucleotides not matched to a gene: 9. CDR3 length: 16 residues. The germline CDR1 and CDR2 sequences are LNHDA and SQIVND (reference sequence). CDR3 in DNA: TGTGCCAGTAGTCCACCAGGGACAGCCTACCAAGAGACCCAGTACTTC. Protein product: CASSPPGTAYQETQYF.

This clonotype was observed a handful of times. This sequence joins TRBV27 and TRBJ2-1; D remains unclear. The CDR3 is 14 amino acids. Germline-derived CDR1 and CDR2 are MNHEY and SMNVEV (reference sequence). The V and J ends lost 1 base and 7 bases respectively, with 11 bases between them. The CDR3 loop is CASSLFARPNEQFF. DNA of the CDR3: TGTGCCAGCAGTTTATTCGCGAGACCTAATGAGCAGTTCTTC.